The source of this T cell receptor (beta chain) is a study of cytomegalovirus exposure and HLA in healthy donors. The V end lost 5 bases, the J end lost 5 bases, and 9 bases lay between the germline ends. The CDR3 is made up of 12 amino acids. Germline V lookup: CDR1 MNHEY, CDR2 SVGAGI. Researchers ran the PCR with 60 Vbeta and 13 Jbeta primers. Generated by immunoSEQ multiplex PCR, the TCRdb table keeps only in-frame clones and is missing some. The sample holds more than 95,000 clones, roughly 12% seen once. Comment on this clone: The antigen is unknown.

Overall study results and limits: Association with HLA alleles at 0.05 false discovery rate was found for roughly 17,000 TCR beta sequences in a later analysis.

The receptor comes from a man aged 35-49 years in good health and CMV-seropositive. The material sequenced was PBMCs. The chain employs TRBV6-5 and TRBJ1-2, with TRBD1 as a possible D gene (5 bases). The CDR3 reads CASSGRTYGYTF. CDR3 nucleotides: TGTGCCAGCAGTGGAAGGACATATGGCTACACCTTC.